Below, 15 T cell receptor beta chains from the same sample are listed, as sequenced in a study of cytomegalovirus exposure and HLA in healthy donors. Primers: 60 Vbeta forward and 13 Jbeta reverse. Clones were read by immunoSEQ multiplex PCR, and TCRdb kept only the in-frame ones, dropping some. Among 150,000 to 200,000 clones listed, 85% were seen once. Sequencing was carried out using PBMCs. These TCRs come from a boy aged 2 to 10 in good health and CMV-seronegative.

The CDR3 is CASSTGLAGGKETQYF. CDR3 bases: TGCGCCAGCAGCACCGGACTAGCGGGAGGCAAAGAGACCCAGTACTTC. The rearrangement links TRBV5-1 to TRBJ2-5, with 14 bases lining up with TRBD2. CDR1 is SGHRS, CDR2 YFSETQ, per germline. The CDR3 has 16 amino acids. Trimming removed 4 bases from V and 3 bases from J; junction bases left unmatched: 5.

The rearrangement joins TRBV7-3 to TRBJ2-1; 10 bases fit TRBD2. The CDR3 length is 16 residues. Losses at the gene ends were 4 bases for V and 7 bases for J; bases not matched to a gene: 10. The germline CDR1 and CDR2 sequences are SGHTA and FQGTGA. Written as DNA, the CDR3 is TGTGCCAGCAGCTCCCGGGGTGGTAGCGGGAGGAATGAGCAGTTCTTC. Residues: CASSSRGGSGRNEQFF.

The V call is TRBV5-4, the J call TRBJ1-1; 7 nucleotides match TRBD1. This CDR3 region has 14 residues. V shed 5 bases, J shed 9 bases, and the junction held 13 bases outside the gene matches. Germline V gene data show CDR1 as SGHNT and CDR2 as YYREEE (reference sequence). Written as DNA, the CDR3 is TGTGCCAGCAGAGGACAGGAACCTACTCGGAAAGCTTTCTTT. Amino acids: CASRGQEPTRKAFF.

The CDR3 protein is CASSLGGVYGYTF. Here the CDR3 DNA reads TGTGCCAGCAGCTTAGGAGGAGTCTATGGCTACACCTTC. The rearrangement links TRBV7-8 to TRBJ1-2; D is uncertain. Germline V gives CDR1 SGHVS, CDR2 FQNEAQ. There are 13 residues in the CDR3. V was cut by 1 base and J by 4 bases, with 7 bases left in between.

This clone came up a few times. The rearrangement uses TRBV7-9 and TRBJ2-5; D is perhaps TRBD1 (5 bases). From germline, CDR1 is SEHNR and CDR2 FQNEAQ (reference sequence). CDR3 length equals 15 residues. V was cut by 6 bases and J by 3 bases, with 17 bases left in between. The CDR3 reads CASSPVTAGKETQYF. The CDR3 DNA reads TGTGCCAGCAGTCCGGTGACGGCAGGGAAAGAGACCCAGTACTTC.

The J gene is TRBJ2-3, the V gene TRBV11-2; no clear D. Germline CDR1 SGHAT, CDR2 FQNNGV. This CDR3 contains 14 residues. The V and J ends lost 0 bases and 6 bases respectively, with 10 bases between them. The CDR3 DNA reads as TGTGCCAGCAGCTTAGAGGCAGGATCCGATACGCAGTATTTT. This encodes CASSLEAGSDTQYF.

The V gene is TRBV21-1, the J gene TRBJ2-7; the table's D call, TRBD2, was not checked against the DNA. TRBV21-1 is termed a pseudogene. This CDR3 region has 17 residues. CDR3 DNA: TGTGCCAGCAGCAAACAAGTACGACTAGAAGGATCCTACGAGCAGTACGTC. It codes for CASSKQVRLEGSYEQYV.

The chain recombines TRBV6-1 with TRBJ1-4; D is perhaps TRBD1 (6 bases). The V gene lost 2 bases and the J gene lost 4 bases, with 14 bases spanning the gap. Germline V gives CDR1 MNHNS, CDR2 SASEGT. The CDR3 extends over 16 amino acids. Here the CDR3 reads CASSEWGGAINEKLFF. As DNA, the CDR3 is TGTGCCAGCAGTGAATGGGGGGGGGCTATTAATGAAAAACTGTTTTTT.

This rearrangement joins TRBV28 to TRBJ1-3; the match to TRBD1 covers 10 bases. This CDR3 spans 15 amino acids. V lost 6 bases, J lost 4 bases, and 6 bases stayed unmatched. Germline loops: CDR1 MDHEN, CDR2 SYDVKM. This chain's CDR3 is CASSLGQGKGNTIYF. The CDR3 region has the DNA TGTGCCAGCAGCCTGGGACAGGGGAAGGGAAACACCATATATTTT.

The chain uses TRBV18 and TRBJ2-1; the D gene is possibly TRBD1 (6 bases). The CDR3 consists of 16 residues. The V gene's germline CDR1 is KGHSH and CDR2 LQKENI. With 3 bases removed from V and 0 bases from J, the gap between germline ends came to 12 bases. CDR3 in DNA: TGTGCCAGCTCACCCCGGGACACCAGCTCCTACAATGAGCAGTTCTTC. As protein: CASSPRDTSSYNEQFF.

This chain links TRBV5-1 with TRBJ2-3, with 8 positions matching TRBD1. Germline V CDR1 and CDR2: SGHRS, YFSETQ. J gave up 0 bases and V 2 bases, and 2 bases lay outside the gene matches. This CDR3 region has 15 residues. CDR3 coding DNA: TGCGCCAGCAGCTTCCAGGGGGCCAGCACAGATACGCAGTATTTT. It translates to CASSFQGASTDTQYF.

The rearrangement links TRBV28 to TRBJ1-3; 7 bases agree with TRBD1. V gave up 4 bases and J gave up 0 bases; unmatched junction bases: 9. The CDR3 is 17 residues long. CDR1 and CDR2 (germline): MDHEN, SYDVKM. The chain's CDR3 is CASSSNTGASSGNTIYF. In DNA form, the CDR3 reads TGTGCCAGCAGTTCAAATACAGGGGCCAGCTCTGGAAACACCATATATTTT.

The gene calls are TRBV5-4 and TRBJ2-1, with TRBD1 matching 10 bases. The CDR3 contains 16 residues. The germline V gene encodes CDR1 SGHNT and CDR2 YYREEE (reference sequence). V trimming: 3 bases; J trimming: 3 bases; junction bases outside the gene matches: 6. The CDR3 protein is CASSSPGTGDYNEQFF. The CDR3, as DNA: TGTGCCAGCAGCTCGCCCGGGACAGGGGACTACAATGAGCAGTTCTTC.

The chain couples TRBV29-1 to TRBJ2-3, with TRBD1 as a possible D gene (5 bases). This CDR3 contains 13 residues. Germline V gives CDR1 SQVTM, CDR2 ANQGSEA. Trimming removed 4 bases at V and 2 bases at J, with 10 bases between. The CDR3: CSVGRQLTDTQYF. For the CDR3, the DNA is TGCAGCGTTGGGAGACAGCTCACAGATACGCAGTATTTT.

The chain is built from TRBV15 and TRBJ1-3; 8 nucleotides line up with TRBD1. CDR1 is LNHNV and CDR2 is YYDKDF in the germline V gene (reference sequence). CDR3 size: 16 residues. V was pared by 6 bases and J by 0 bases, with 7 bases of the junction left unmatched. For the CDR3, the DNA is TGTGCCACCAGAATGATGGGGACAGGCTCTGGAAACACCATATATTTT. Amino acids: CATRMMGTGSGNTIYF.